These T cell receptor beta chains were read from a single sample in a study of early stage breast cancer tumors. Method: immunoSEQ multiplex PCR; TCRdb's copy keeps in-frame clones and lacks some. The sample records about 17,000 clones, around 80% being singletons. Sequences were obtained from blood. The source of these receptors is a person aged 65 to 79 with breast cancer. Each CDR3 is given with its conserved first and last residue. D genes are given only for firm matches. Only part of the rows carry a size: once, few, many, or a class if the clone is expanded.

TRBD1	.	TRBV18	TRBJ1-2	CASSPDRVDWDGYTF	TGTGCCAGCTCACCAGACAGGGTCGACTGGGATGGCTACACCTTC
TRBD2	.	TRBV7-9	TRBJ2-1	CASSSRRAGFYNEQFF	TGTGCCAGCAGCTCGAGACGAGCGGGGTTCTACAATGAGCAGTTCTTC
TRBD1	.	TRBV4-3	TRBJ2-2	CASSQPRTGETGELFF	TGCGCCAGCAGCCAACCGCGGACAGGGGAAACCGGGGAGCTGTTTTTT
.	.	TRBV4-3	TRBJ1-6	CASSQDGPGQGPRSPLHF	TGCGCCAGCAGCCAAGATGGGCCGGGGCAGGGGCCACGTTCACCCCTCCACTTT
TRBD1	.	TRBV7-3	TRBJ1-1	CASSAQTGLTEAFF	TGTGCCAGCAGCGCGCAGACAGGGCTCACTGAAGCTTTCTTT
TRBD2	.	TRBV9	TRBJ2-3	CASSVVSGGANTQYF	TGTGCCAGCAGCGTAGTAAGCGGGGGGGCAAATACGCAGTATTTT
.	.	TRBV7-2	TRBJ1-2	CASSPGLYGYTF	TGTGCCAGCAGCCCAGGGCTATATGGCTACACCTTC
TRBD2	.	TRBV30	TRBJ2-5	CAWSTLAGGPGTQYF	TGTGCCTGGAGTACTCTAGCGGGGGGGCCTGGGACCCAGTACTTC
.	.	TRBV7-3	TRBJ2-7	CASSPRRETYEQYF	TGTGCCAGCAGCCCCCGCAGGGAAACCTACGAGCAGTACTTC
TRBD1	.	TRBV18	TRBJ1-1	CASSFDRVNTEAFF	TGTGCCAGCTCATTCGACAGGGTGAACACTGAAGCTTTCTTT
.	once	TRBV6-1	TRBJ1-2	CASSPDTYGYTF	TGTGCCAGCAGTCCCGACACCTATGGCTACACCTTC
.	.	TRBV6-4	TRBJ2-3	CASSDSRESTQYF	TGTGCCAGCAGTGACTCTCGGGAGAGTACGCAGTATTTT
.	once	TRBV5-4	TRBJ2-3	CASSLDRGASTDTQYF	TGTGCCAGCAGCCTAGACCGGGGGGCTAGCACAGATACGCAGTATTTT
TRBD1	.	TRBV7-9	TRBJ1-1	CASSSWTGEGGAFF	TGTGCCAGCAGCTCTTGGACAGGGGAGGGTGGCGCTTTCTTT
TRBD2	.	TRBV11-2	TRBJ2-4	CASSLAGGLNIQYF	TGTGCCAGCAGCCTAGCGGGGGGGCTTAACATTCAGTACTTC
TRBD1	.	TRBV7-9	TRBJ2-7	CASSEGTGYEQYF	TGTGCCAGCAGCGAAGGGACAGGCTACGAGCAGTACTTC
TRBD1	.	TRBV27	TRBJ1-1	CASSPWTGGGTEAFF	TGTGCCAGCAGTCCCTGGACAGGGGGAGGTACTGAAGCTTTCTTT
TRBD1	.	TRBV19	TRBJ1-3	CASSLPGTVGNTIYF	TGTGCCAGTAGTCTCCCCGGGACAGTCGGAAACACCATATATTTT
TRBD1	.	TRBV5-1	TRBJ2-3	CASSLRNRGPLF	TGCGCCAGCAGCTTAAGGAACAGGGGCCCTTTATTT
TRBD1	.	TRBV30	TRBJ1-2	CAWSVGTGYGYTF	TGTGCCTGGAGTGTAGGGACAGGGTACGGCTACACCTTC
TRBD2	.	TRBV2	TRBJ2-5	CAAKQAGGPGTQYF	TGTGCCGCAAAACAAGCGGGGGGGCCAGGGACCCAGTACTTC
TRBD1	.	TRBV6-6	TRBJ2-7	CASRRDRVEQYF	TGTGCCAGCAGAAGGGACAGGGTCGAGCAGTACTTC
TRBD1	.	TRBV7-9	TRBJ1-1	CASSLLQGTTEAFF	TGTGCCAGCAGCTTGTTACAGGGGACCACTGAAGCTTTCTTT
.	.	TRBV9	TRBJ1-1	CASSVAGNTEAFF	TGTGCCAGCAGCGTCGCCGGGAACACTGAAGCTTTCTTT
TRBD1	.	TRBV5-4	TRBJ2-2	CASSHRDSTNTGELFF	TGTGCCAGCAGTCACCGGGACAGTACGAACACCGGGGAGCTGTTTTTT
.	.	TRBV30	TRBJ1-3	CAWSPQGRGLNSGNTIYF	TGTGCCTGGAGTCCCCAAGGTAGGGGCCTAAACTCTGGAAACACCATATATTTT
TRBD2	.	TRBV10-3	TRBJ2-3	CAISALAGGDTQYF	TGTGCCATCAGTGCCCTCGCGGGGGGAGATACGCAGTATTTT
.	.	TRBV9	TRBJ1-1	CASSPRLLNTEAFF	TGTGCCAGCAGCCCCAGGTTGCTGAACACTGAAGCTTTCTTT
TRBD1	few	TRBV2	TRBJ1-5	CASSIDRVGNQPQHF	TGTGCCAGCAGTATTGACAGGGTCGGCAATCAGCCCCAGCATTTT
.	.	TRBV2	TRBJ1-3	CASTGGLGNTIYF	TGTGCCAGCACGGGGGGTCTTGGAAACACCATATATTTT
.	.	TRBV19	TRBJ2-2	CASSPQGYGELFF	TGTGCCAGTAGTCCACAGGGCTACGGGGAGCTGTTTTTT
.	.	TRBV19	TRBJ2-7	CASSLKPQGYYEQYF	TGTGCCAGTAGTCTGAAACCACAGGGCTATTACGAGCAGTACTTC
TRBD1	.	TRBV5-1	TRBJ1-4	CASSLGVGQGNEKLFF	TGCGCCAGCAGCTTGGGCGTTGGACAGGGGAACGAAAAACTGTTTTTT
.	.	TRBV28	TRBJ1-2	CASSGTHVYGYTF	TGTGCCAGCAGCGGGACACACGTCTATGGCTACACCTTC
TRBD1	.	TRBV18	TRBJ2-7	CASSPGTGSSYEQYF	TGTGCCAGCTCACCAGGGACAGGAAGCTCCTACGAGCAGTACTTC
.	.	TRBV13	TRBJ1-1	CASSPRLRTEAFF	TGTGCCAGCAGCCCCCGATTGCGCACTGAAGCTTTCTTT
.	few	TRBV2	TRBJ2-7	CASRKGQLYEQYF	TGTGCCAGCAGGAAAGGACAGCTCTACGAGCAGTACTTC
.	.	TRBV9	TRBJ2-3	CASSVAGPDTQYF	TGTGCCAGCAGCGTAGCAGGGCCAGATACGCAGTATTTT
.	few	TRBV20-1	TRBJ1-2	CSARDRFGYTF	TGCAGTGCTAGAGATCGGTTTGGCTACACCTTC